This TCR beta chain was identified in a study of glioma-infiltrating T cells after dendritic cell vaccination (dated by TCRdb to 2016 to 2017). Context from the whole study: The cohort included 15 or so glioblastoma patients drawn from Phase I and II dendritic cell vaccination trials, of whom 9 were newly diagnosed and 6 had recurrent disease. Between about 2002 and 2012, patients were given autologous tumor lysate-pulsed dendritic cell vaccination. The vaccine consisted of monocyte-derived dendritic cells cultured about 7 days with IL-4 and GM-CSF, then pulsed overnight with autologous tumor lysate. Each patient got three intradermal injections of the dendritic cell vaccine, spaced at biweekly intervals, in the arm below the axilla. In glioblastoma patients vaccinated with dendritic cells, deep sequencing of TCR beta CDR3 regions served to measure tumor-infiltrating lymphocyte content and to compare repertoires between tumor and blood. Survival after dendritic cell vaccination was correlated with TCR sequencing metrics, including TIL content and tumor-blood repertoire overlap. Beyond this particular receptor, the publication reports: The three-group TCR overlap response model was characterized as speculative, and prospective validation of the model was stated to be required. The cohort was small and heterogeneous, and full blood and tumor sets were available for few patients, with initial-recurrent tumor pairs available for even fewer patients. TCR clonality showed no direct relationship with survival, which suggests that a diverse polyclonal response may matter. Longer time to progression and overall survival after dendritic cell vaccination were predicted by higher estimated pretreatment TIL content.

This clone showed up just a few times. Its antigen is unknown. Base-call qualities are not available, and no considerably larger clone is one nucleotide away. To be selected, patients needed enough residual fresh-frozen tumor tissue and more than two years of available survival data. An isocitrate dehydrogenase mutation was not carried by any of the glioblastoma patients, although molecular status was otherwise variable. PBMC were collected before vaccination, two weeks after the third vaccination, and at tumor progression when it occurred. The Qiagen DNeasy Blood extraction Kit was used for extraction of genomic DNA. As encoded in the germline V gene (reference sequence), CDR1 is MNHEY while CDR2 is SMNVEV. The CDR3 sequence holds 12 residues, the cysteine and phenylalanine included. The sequence is cut down to CDR3 DNA, 36 bases in frame from base 1. Trimming costs V 5 bases and J 8 bases, and their ends lie 10 bases apart.

TCRB CDR3 regions were amplified from approximately 2 ug genomic DNA, or all available DNA if less, using the immunoSEQ assay. Multiplex PCR used 60 forward primers for TCR V beta segments and 13 reverse primers for J beta segments. Synthetic control templates were spiked into each sample at limiting dilution to estimate reads per starting template. Sequencing produced 87 bp reads on the Illumina HiSeq System. For the original study's pipeline: PCR and sequencing errors were removed by a nearest neighbor algorithm that merged closely related sequences. TCR overlap was defined as the percentage of unique tumor TCR beta sequences that were also present in the same patient's peripheral blood. In its TCRdb copy, this immuneACCESS table keeps in-frame sequences only and misses some clones. Where compared with another copy, unresolved V genes explain less than half of these, and the others have no known cause. The D gene and trimming were derived from the DNA, and the V and J assignments and clone size from that table. Present in this sample are approximately 100,000 clones, approximately 80% of which were seen just once. The ten biggest clones cover approximately 12% of the sample.

The sequence derives from a human donor with glioblastoma. Material: blood, obtained before dendritic cell vaccination. Recombination connected TRBV27 to TRBJ2-1, with a tentative D gene TRBD2 over 5 matching bases. In nucleotides, the sequence is TGTGCCAGCAGTCGCGACGGGGATGAGCAGTTCTTC. Its translation is CASSRDGDEQFF.